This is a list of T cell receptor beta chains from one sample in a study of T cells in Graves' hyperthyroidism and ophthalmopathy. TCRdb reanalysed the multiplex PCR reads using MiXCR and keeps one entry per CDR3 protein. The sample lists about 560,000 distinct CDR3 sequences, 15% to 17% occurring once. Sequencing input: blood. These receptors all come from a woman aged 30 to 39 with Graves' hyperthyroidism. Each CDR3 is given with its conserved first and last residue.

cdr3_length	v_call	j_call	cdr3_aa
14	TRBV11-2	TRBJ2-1	CASSYPLGGNEQFF
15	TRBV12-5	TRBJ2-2	CASALAAGLAGELFF
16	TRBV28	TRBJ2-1	CASSLASGTTYNEQFF
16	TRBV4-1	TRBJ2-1	CASSQVDMVTYNEQFF
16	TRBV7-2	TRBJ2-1	CASSFRLAGAYNEQFF
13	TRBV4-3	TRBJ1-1	CASSQDLPGDAFF
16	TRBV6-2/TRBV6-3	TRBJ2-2	CASSYLSRPTPGELFF
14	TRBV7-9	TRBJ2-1	CASASGSSYNEQFF
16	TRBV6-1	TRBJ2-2	CASSKPGQEDTGELFF
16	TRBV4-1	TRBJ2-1	CASSQEPSGSYNEQFF
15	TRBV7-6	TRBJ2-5	CASSLARGGEETQYF
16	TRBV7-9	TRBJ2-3	CASSLASGGSADTQYF
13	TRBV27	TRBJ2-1	CASSSHLGGWQFF
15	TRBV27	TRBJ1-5	CASSFAANSNQPQHF
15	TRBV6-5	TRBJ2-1	CASSYASGMSYEQFF
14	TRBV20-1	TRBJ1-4	CSARDSRGRGKLFF
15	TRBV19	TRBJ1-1	CASSIPGADLTEAFF
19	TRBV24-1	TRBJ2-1	CATSVTGTSGKSSYNEQFF
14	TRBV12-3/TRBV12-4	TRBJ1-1	CASSLEQGTTEAFF
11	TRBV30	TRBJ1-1	CAWSTSNEAFF
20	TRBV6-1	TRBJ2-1	CASSEAARGGRGRSSNEQFF
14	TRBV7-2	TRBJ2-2	CASSPGLATGELFF
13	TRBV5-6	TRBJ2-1	CASSRDIGNEQFF
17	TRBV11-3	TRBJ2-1	CASSLTSGGGRWNEQFF
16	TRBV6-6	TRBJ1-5	CASSYSRQGYNQPQHF
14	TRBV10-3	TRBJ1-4	CATGQRATNEKLFF
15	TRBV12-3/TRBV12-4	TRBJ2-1	CASSDRLAGGDEQFF
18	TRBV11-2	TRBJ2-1	CASSLGRGTNSGSDEQFF
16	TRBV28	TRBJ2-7	CASSFVPGKNSYEQYF
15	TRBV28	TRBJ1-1	CASSTGDKANTEAFF
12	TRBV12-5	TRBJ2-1	CASGLSYNEQFF
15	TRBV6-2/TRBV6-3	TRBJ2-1	CASLPGPHSYNEQFF
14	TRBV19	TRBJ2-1	CASRTSGRVNEQFF
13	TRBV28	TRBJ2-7	CASSVGSAYEQYF
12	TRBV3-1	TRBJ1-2	CASSQLDYGYTF
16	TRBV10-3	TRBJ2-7	CAISPLGLAGDYEQYF
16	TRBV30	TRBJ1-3	CAWSSPGSNSGNTIYF
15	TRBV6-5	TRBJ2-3	CASSYGALAADTQYF
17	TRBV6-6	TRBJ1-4	CASSYPTGTLGNEKLFF
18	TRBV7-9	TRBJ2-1	CASCLSPQLAAKSHEQFF
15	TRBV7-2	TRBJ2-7	CASSSSGLAMYEQYF